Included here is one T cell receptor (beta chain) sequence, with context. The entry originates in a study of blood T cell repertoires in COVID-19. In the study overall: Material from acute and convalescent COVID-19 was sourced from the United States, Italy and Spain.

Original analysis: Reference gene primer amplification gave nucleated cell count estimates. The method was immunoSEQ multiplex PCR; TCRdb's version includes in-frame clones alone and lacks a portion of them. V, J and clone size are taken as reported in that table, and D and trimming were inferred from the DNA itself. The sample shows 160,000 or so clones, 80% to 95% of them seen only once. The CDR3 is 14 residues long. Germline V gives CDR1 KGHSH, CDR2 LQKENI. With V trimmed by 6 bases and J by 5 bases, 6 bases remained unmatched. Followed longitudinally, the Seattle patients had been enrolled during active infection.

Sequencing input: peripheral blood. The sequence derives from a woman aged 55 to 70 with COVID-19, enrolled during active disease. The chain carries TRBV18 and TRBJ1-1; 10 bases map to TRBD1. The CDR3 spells CASSDRGGKTEAFF. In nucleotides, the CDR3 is TGTGCCAGCTCGGACAGGGGGGGTAAGACTGAAGCTTTCTTT.